A single sample gave rise to the 14 T cell receptor beta chains below, sequenced in a study of cytomegalovirus exposure and HLA in healthy donors. Use of 60 Vbeta and 13 Jbeta primers characterized the PCR. Profiled with immunoSEQ multiplex PCR; TCRdb holds only in-frame clones, not every one. This repertoire shows about 200,000 clones, 70% to 85% found once; its top ten account for 4.4%. The sequencing input was PBMCs. Source of these receptors: a woman aged 25 to 45 in good health and CMV-seropositive.

V gene TRBV5-8 combines with J gene TRBJ2-3; 9 positions match TRBD2. Germline assignment: CDR1 SGHTS and CDR2 YDEGEE. The CDR3 has 15 residues. V was clipped by 6 bases and J by 7 bases; unmatched bases: 12. The CDR3: CASTPRAGGPHTQYF. In nucleotides, the CDR3 is TGTGCCAGCACCCCCCGGGCGGGAGGGCCGCATACGCAGTATTTT. Full variable domain (remainder filled in from reference TRBV5-8 and TRBJ2-3): EAGVTQSPTHLIKTRGQQATLRCSPISGHTSVYWYQQALGLGLQFLLWYDEGEERNRGNFPPRFSGRQFPNYSSELNVNALELEDSALYLCASTPRAGGPHTQYFGPGTRLTVL.

The chain is built from TRBV5-4 and TRBJ1-5, with D perhaps TRBD1 (6 bases). Germline CDR1 and CDR2: SGHNT and YYREEE (reference sequence). This CDR3 has 14 amino acids. V was clipped by 2 bases and J by 4 bases, with 10 bases between them. In DNA form, the CDR3 reads TGTGCCAGCAGCTTTAAGGGACAAAATCAGCCCCAGCATTTT. Its protein product is CASSFKGQNQPQHF.

This rearrangement joins TRBV14 to TRBJ2-1, with D possibly TRBD2 on 5 matching bases. The germline gives CDR1 SGHDN, CDR2 FVKESK. V lost 1 base, J lost 9 bases, and 22 bases lay in between. This CDR3 is built from 17 residues. For the CDR3, the DNA is TGTGCCAGCAGCCAAGTCCCCCCGGGGTTGGTTCGGAGTGAGCAGTTCTTC. It is translated as CASSQVPPGLVRSEQFF.

The CDR3 sequence is CASSFEGWTGELFF. In nucleotides, the CDR3 is TGTGCCAGTAGCTTTGAGGGTTGGACCGGGGAGCTGTTTTTT. V usage is TRBV19 and J usage is TRBJ2-2, with D possibly being TRBD2 (5 bases). The CDR3 spans 14 residues. Germline V CDR1 and CDR2: LNHDA, SQIVND (reference sequence). The V and J ends lost 6 bases and 5 bases respectively, with 13 bases between them.

This clone was detected only a few times. The chain links TRBV6-6 to TRBJ2-7; TRBD2 matches 7 bases. The trim removed 6 bases at V and 2 bases at J, leaving 4 bases unmatched. Germline CDR1 reads MNHNY; CDR2 reads SVGAGI (reference sequence). This CDR3 spans 13 amino acids. The chain's CDR3 is CASSIGTTYEQYF. For the CDR3, the DNA is TGTGCCAGCAGCATCGGGACTACCTACGAGCAGTACTTC.

The genes are TRBV2 and TRBJ1-1; TRBD1 aligns across 11 bases. Trimming cost V 4 bases and J 1 base; bases outside gene matches: 8. This CDR3 has 17 residues. Germline V gives CDR1 SNHLY, CDR2 FYNNEI. The CDR3 loop reads CASSGLDRGPENTEAFF. The CDR3 nucleotides are TGTGCCAGCAGTGGGTTGGACAGGGGGCCCGAGAACACTGAAGCTTTCTTT.

The chain recombines TRBV11-3 with TRBJ2-7; 9 bases agree with TRBD2. J gave up 7 bases and V 1 base, and 8 bases lay outside the gene matches. CDR3 length: 15 amino acids. Germline assignment: CDR1 SGHNT and CDR2 YENEEA. The CDR3 DNA sequence: TGTGCCAGCAGCTTAGTGGGCGGGAGGGCCCAAGAGCAGTACTTC. This translates into CASSLVGGRAQEQYF.

The V and J genes are TRBV7-2 and TRBJ2-7; 7 bases align to TRBD2. Germline CDR1 SGHTA, CDR2 FQGNSA. This CDR3 comprises 13 residues. V lost 5 bases to trimming and J lost 3 bases; unmatched junction nucleotides: 4. The CDR3 here is CASSPSGFYEQYF. CDR3 DNA sequence: TGTGCCAGCAGCCCTAGCGGCTTCTACGAGCAGTACTTC.

The chain uses TRBV14 and TRBJ1-1; TRBD1 matches 7 bases. This CDR3 has 15 amino acids. CDR1 is SGHDN, CDR2 FVKESK, per germline. Unmatched junction bases numbered 6, after V lost 1 base and J lost 4 bases. The CDR3 here is CASSQGGAGGTEAFF. The CDR3 DNA reads as TGTGCCAGCAGCCAAGGGGGCGCAGGGGGCACTGAAGCTTTCTTT.

This chain joins TRBV4-2 and TRBJ2-3; D possibly corresponds to TRBD2 (6 bases). CDR3 size: 17 residues. V lost 1 base and J 5 bases, leaving 19 bases between the germline ends. Per the germline V gene, CDR1 is LGHNA and CDR2 is YNFKEQ. The CDR3 sequence: CASSQALRGGGEDTQYF. The CDR3 bases are TGTGCCAGCAGCCAAGCTTTGCGGGGAGGAGGTGAAGATACGCAGTATTTT.

This clone turned up a few times. This rearrangement joins TRBV4-1 to TRBJ1-1; no firm D call. The CDR3 is made up of 13 amino acids. V lost 1 base to trimming and J lost 4 bases, with 7 bases between them. CDR1 and CDR2 (germline): MGHRA, YSYEKL. DNA for the CDR3: TGCGCCAGCAGCCAAGCTCTACTCACTGAAGCTTTCTTT. This encodes CASSQALLTEAFF.

The chain joins TRBV19 to TRBJ1-5; 8 bases map to TRBD1. Trimming cost V 5 bases and J 11 bases; bases outside gene matches: 14. This CDR3 has 15 residues. Looked up from germline, CDR1 is LNHDA and CDR2 is SQIVND (reference sequence). The CDR3 DNA sequence: TGTGCCAGTAGTGTACAGGGGGGGGGCGGGGGAGCCCAGCATTTT. Protein product: CASSVQGGGGGAQHF. The full variable domain, completed using reference TRBV19 and TRBJ1-5, is DGGITQSPKYLFRKEGQNVTLSCEQNLNHDAMYWYRQDPGQGLRLIYYSQIVNDFQKGDIAEGYSVSREKKESFPLTVTSAQKNPTAFYLCASSVQGGGGGAQHFGDGTRLSIL.

The J gene is TRBJ2-1, the V gene TRBV10-1; D might be TRBD1 (5 bases). The germline V and J ends were trimmed by 2 bases and 7 bases, with 12 bases remaining between them. CDR1 WNHNN and CDR2 SYGVQD come from the germline V gene (reference sequence). The CDR3 contains 14 residues. The CDR3 DNA reads as TGCGCCAGCAGTGAGGCCCAGGGTAGGAATGAGCAGTTCTTC. Translating it yields CASSEAQGRNEQFF.

J is TRBJ1-2 and V is TRBV7-6; TRBD1 aligns across 8 bases. Germline-derived CDR1 and CDR2 are SGHVS and FNYEAQ. The V segment lost 3 bases and the J segment 7 bases; nucleotides outside the gene matches: 4. The length of the CDR3 is 13 residues. The DNA of the CDR3 is TGTGCCAGCAGCTTGACAGGGGCTAGTGGCTACACCTTC. Translation: CASSLTGASGYTF.